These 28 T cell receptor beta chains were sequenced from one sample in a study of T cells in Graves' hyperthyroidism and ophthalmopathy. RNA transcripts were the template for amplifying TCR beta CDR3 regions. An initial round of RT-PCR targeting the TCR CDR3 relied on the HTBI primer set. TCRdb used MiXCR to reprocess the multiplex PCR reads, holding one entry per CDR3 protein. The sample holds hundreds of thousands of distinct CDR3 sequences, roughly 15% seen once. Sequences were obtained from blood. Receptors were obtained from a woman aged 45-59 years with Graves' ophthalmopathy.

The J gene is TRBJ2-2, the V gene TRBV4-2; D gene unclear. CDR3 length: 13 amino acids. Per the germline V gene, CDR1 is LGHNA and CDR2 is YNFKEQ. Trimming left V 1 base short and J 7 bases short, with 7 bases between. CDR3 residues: CASSQARVGELFF. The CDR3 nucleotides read TGTGCCAGCAGCCAAGCCCGCGTCGGGGAGCTGTTTTTT.

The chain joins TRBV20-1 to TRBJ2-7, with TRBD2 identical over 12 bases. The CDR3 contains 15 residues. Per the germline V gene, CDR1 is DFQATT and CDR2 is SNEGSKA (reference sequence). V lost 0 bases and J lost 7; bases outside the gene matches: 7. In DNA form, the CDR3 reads TGCAGTGCTAGAGATTCGCGACTAGCGGGAGAAGAGCAGTACTTC. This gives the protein CSARDSRLAGEEQYF.

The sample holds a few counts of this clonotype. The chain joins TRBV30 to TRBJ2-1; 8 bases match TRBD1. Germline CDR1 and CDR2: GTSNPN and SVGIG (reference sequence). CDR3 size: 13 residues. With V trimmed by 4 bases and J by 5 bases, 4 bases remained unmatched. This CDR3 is CAWTGTGNNEQFF. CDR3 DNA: TGTGCCTGGACCGGGACAGGAAACAATGAGCAGTTCTTC.

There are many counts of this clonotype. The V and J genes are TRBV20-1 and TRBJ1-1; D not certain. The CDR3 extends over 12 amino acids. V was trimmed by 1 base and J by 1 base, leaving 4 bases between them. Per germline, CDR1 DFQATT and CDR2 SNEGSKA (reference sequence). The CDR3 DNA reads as TGCAGTGCTAGAGGGGGGAACACTGAAGCTTTCTTT. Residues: CSARGGNTEAFF.

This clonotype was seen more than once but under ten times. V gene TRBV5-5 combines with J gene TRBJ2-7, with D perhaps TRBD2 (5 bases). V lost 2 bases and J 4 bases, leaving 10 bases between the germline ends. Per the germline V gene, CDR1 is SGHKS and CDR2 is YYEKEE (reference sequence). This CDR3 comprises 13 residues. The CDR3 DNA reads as TGTGCCAGCAGCTTCAACGGCGGGTACGAGCAGTACTTC. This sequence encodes CASSFNGGYEQYF.

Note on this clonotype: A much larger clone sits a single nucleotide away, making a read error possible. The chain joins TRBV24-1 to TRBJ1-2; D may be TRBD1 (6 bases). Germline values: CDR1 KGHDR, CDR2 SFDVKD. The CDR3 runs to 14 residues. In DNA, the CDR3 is TGTGCCGCCAGTAGGGGGGATCGAGACTATGGCTACACCTTC. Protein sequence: CAASRGDRDYGYTF.

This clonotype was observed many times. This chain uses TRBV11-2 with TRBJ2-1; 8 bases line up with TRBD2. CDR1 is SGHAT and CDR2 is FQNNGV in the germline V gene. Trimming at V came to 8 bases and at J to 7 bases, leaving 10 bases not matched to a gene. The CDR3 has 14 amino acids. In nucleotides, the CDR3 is TGTGCCAGCCTAGGGGCGGGAGGTAGGAATGAGCAGTTCTTC. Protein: CASLGAGGRNEQFF.

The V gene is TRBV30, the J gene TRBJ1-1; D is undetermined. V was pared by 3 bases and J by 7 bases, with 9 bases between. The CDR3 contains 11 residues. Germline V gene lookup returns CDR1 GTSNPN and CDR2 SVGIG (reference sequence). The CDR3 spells CAWSGPFEAFF. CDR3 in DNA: TGTGCCTGGAGCGGACCTTTTGAAGCTTTCTTT.

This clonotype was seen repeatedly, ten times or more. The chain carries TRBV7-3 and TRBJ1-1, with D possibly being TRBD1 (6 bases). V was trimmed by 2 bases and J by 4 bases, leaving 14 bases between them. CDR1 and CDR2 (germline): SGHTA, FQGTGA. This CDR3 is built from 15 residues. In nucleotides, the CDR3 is TGTGCCAGCAGCTTATCACCGGGACACGTCACTGAAGCTTTCTTT. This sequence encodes CASSLSPGHVTEAFF.

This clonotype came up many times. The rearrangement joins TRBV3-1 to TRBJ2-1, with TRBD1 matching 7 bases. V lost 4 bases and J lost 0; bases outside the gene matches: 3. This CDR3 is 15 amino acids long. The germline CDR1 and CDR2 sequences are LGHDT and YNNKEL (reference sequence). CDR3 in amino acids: CASSRSGGSYNEQFF. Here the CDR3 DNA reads TGTGCCAGCAGCCGGTCAGGGGGCTCCTACAATGAGCAGTTCTTC.

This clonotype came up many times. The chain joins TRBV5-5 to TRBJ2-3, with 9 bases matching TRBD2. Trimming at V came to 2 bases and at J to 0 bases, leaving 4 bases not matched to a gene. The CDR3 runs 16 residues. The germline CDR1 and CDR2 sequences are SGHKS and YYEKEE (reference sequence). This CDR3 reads CASSFLAGESTDTQYF. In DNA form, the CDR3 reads TGTGCCAGCAGCTTCTTAGCGGGAGAGAGCACAGATACGCAGTATTTT.

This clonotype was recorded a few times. CDR3 protein: CASMQEDRENYGYTF. In DNA form, the CDR3 reads TGTGCCAGTATGCAAGAGGACAGGGAGAACTATGGCTACACCTTC. The gene calls are TRBV19 and TRBJ1-2; 8 bases fit TRBD1. Germline V CDR1 and CDR2: LNHDA, SQIVND (reference sequence). There are 15 residues in the CDR3. After removal of 7 bases from V and 2 bases from J, the junction contained 9 bases not matched to a gene.

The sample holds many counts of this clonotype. The CDR3 DNA is TGTGCCAGCAGTTTACCCGGACTAGCGGGGAATGAGCAGTTCTTC. Translating it yields CASSLPGLAGNEQFF. The chain employs TRBV6-1 and TRBJ2-1; 12 nucleotides agree with TRBD2. With V trimmed by 5 bases and J by 7 bases, 6 bases remained unmatched. The CDR3 spans 15 residues. Germline assignment: CDR1 MNHNS and CDR2 SASEGT.

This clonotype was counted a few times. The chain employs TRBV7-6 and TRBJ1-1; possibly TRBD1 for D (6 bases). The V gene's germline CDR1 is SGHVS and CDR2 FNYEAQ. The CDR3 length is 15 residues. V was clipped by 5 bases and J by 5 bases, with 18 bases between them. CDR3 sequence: CASSPWGGLGTEAFF. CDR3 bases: TGTGCCAGCAGCCCATGGGGGGGCCTGGGAACTGAAGCTTTCTTT.

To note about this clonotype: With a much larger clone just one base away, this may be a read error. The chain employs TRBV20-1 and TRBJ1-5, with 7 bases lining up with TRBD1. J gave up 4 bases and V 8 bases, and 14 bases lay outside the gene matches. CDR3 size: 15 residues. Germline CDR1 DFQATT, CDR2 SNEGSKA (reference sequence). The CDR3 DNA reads TGCAGTACTACCGCTGACAGGGAAAGGAATCAGCCCCAGCATTTT. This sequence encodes CSTTADRERNQPQHF.

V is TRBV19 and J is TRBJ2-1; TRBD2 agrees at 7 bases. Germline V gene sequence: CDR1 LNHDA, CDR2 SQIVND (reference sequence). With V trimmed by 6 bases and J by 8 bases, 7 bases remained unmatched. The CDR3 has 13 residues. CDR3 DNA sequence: TGTGCCAGTAGAAGCGGGACCCGGGATGAGCAGTTCTTC. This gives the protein CASRSGTRDEQFF.

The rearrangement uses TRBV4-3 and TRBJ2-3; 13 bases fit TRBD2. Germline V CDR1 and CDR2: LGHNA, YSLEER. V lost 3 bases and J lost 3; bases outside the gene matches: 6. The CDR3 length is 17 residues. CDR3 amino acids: CASSQGQLAGGTDTQYF. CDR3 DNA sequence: TGCGCCAGCAGCCAGGGCCAACTAGCGGGAGGGACAGATACGCAGTATTTT.

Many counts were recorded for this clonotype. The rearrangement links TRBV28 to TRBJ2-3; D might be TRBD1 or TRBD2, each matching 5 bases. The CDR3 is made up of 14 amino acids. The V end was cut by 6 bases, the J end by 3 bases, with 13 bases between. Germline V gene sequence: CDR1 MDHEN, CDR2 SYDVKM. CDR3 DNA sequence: TGTGCCAGCAGCGACCCAGGGAGTACAGATACGCAGTATTTT. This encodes CASSDPGSTDTQYF.

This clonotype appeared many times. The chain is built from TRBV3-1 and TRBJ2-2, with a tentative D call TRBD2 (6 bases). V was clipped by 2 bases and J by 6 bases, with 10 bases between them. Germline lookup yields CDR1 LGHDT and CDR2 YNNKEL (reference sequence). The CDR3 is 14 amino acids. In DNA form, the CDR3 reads TGTGCCAGCAGCCAATTTACGGGAGCCGGGGAGCTGTTTTTT. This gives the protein CASSQFTGAGELFF.

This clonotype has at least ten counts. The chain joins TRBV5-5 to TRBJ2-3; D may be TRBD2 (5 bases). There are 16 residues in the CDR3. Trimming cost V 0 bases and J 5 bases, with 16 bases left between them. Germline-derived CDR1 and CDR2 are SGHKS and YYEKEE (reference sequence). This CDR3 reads CASSLDLASGGDTQYF. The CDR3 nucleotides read TGTGCCAGCAGCTTGGATCTCGCCAGCGGCGGAGATACGCAGTATTTT.

The chain's CDR3 is CASSSVSVRGDGYTF. CDR3 DNA: TGTGCCAGCAGCTCCGTCTCAGTTAGGGGGGATGGCTACACCTTC. The chain has TRBV9 and TRBJ1-2, with TRBD1 as a possible D gene (6 bases). V was clipped by 4 bases and J by 6 bases, with 19 bases between them. This CDR3 is 15 amino acids long. Germline V CDR1 and CDR2: SGDLS, YYNGEE.

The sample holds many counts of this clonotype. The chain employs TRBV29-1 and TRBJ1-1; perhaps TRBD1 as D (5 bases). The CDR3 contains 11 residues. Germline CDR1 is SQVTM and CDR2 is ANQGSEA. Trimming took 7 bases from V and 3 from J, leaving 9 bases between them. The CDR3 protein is CSADSYTEAFF. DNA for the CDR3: TGCAGCGCAGACAGTTACACTGAAGCTTTCTTT.

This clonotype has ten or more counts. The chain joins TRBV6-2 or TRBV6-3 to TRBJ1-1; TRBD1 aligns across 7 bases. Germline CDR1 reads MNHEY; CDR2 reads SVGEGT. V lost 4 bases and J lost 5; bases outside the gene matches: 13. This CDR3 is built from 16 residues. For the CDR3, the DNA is TGTGCCAGCAGTTGGTCTCCGACAGGGCTAATGACTGAAGCTTTCTTT. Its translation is CASSWSPTGLMTEAFF.

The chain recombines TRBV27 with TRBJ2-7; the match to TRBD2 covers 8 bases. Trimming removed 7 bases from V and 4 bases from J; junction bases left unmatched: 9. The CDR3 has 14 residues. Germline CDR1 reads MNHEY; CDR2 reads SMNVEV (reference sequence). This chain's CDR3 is CASKRAGAAYEQYF. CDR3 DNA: TGTGCCAGCAAGAGAGCGGGAGCGGCTTACGAGCAGTACTTC.

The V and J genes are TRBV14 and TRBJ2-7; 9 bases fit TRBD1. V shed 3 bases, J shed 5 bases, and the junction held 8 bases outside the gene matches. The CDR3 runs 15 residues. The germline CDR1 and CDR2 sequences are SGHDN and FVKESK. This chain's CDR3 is CASSQGDRVSDEQYF. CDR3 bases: TGTGCCAGCAGCCAGGGGGACAGGGTGTCGGACGAGCAGTACTTC.

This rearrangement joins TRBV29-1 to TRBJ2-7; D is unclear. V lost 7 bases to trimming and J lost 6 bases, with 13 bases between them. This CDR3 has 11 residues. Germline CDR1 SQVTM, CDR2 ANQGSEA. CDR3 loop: CSAELTSEQYF. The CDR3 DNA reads TGCAGCGCCGAGTTAACGAGCGAGCAGTACTTC.

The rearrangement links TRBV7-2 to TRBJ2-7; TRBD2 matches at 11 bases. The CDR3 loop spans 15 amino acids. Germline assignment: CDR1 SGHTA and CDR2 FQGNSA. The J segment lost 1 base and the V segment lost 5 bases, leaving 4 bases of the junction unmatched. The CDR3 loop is CASSPLAGDSYEQYF. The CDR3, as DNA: TGTGCCAGCAGCCCACTAGCGGGAGATTCCTACGAGCAGTACTTC.

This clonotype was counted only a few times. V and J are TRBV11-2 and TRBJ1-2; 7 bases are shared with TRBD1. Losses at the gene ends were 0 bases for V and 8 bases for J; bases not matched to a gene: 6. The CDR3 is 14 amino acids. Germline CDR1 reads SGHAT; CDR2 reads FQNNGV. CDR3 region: CASSLDRGTDGYTF. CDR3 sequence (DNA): TGTGCCAGCAGCTTAGATCGCGGGACAGACGGCTACACCTTC. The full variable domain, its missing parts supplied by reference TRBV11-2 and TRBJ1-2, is EAGVAQSPRYKIIEKRQSVAFWCNPISGHATLYWYQQILGQGPKLLIQFQNNGVVDDSQLPKDRFSAERLKGVDSTLKIQPAKLEDSAVYLCASSLDRGTDGYTFGSGTRLTVV.